The source of this T cell receptor beta chain is a study of blood T cell dynamics during melanoma immunotherapy (dated by TCRdb to 2018 to 2021). Describing the broader study: Patients had metastatic melanoma and received first-line pembrolizumab or nivolumab plus ipilimumab as standard of care in the United Kingdom. To find early correlates of response, peripheral T cell receptor repertoires were profiled in metastatic melanoma patients before and after one cycle of checkpoint inhibitor therapy. Consecutive patients formed a training cohort, and a further independent group of patients from the same centre was pooled into an external validation set.

The time point label of this sample denotes: pre-treatment baseline. Blood was sampled before treatment (T0) and at week 3 (W3), after the first cycle of checkpoint blockade. Except for a couple of patients with rapid clinical progression, response was assessed 12 weeks after the first infusion by RECIST 1.1; disease control meant complete response, partial response or stable disease. Any patient who had received prior systemic cancer treatment, was on concomitant immunosuppressant therapy or had synchronous other active malignancies was excluded. Sorted CD8+ memory and naive T cell subsets were sequenced at T0 and W3 from six patients, three progressing and three with disease control. Lymphoprep and SepMate tubes were used to isolate PBMC from blood, and red cell lysis was then performed. DNA from PBMC and sorted T cell subsets was extracted with QIAamp DNA Blood Mini kits. CD8+ T cell subsets were live-sorted on a FACSAria III cytometer and were frozen prior to DNA extraction. Fresh PBMC for flow cytometry were held at 4°C in PBS with around 1.8% fetal bovine serum and analyzed within 25 hours.

The entire DNA extracted from each sorted CD8+ T cell subset was loaded into the assay. TCR beta CDR3 sequences were amplified from genomic DNA using the immunoSEQ TCRb Assay kit according to manufacturer instructions. The KAPA Library Quantification Kit for Illumina platforms was used to quantify the pooled libraries by qPCR. Pooled libraries were sequenced on an Illumina NextSeq 500, clustered at roughly 0.55-1.1 pM. Concerning the study's data processing: Analysis of the TCR data relied on immunoSEQ ANALYZER and the R LymphoSeq package. A rearrangement efficiency score was calculated as productive divided by the sum of productive and non-productive CDR3 sequences. Clonality was measured with the Gini coefficient and diversity with the Renyi index at alpha=1, and both measures were compared pairwise between timepoints within each patient. In LymphoSeq, clonal relatedness was computed with an edit distance of 3 and repertoire similarity was computed with the Bhattacharyya coefficient. To classify response, a linear discriminant analysis based on week-3 changes in clonality and diversity was built with the R MASS and caret packages. TCRdb carries this immuneACCESS record with in-frame sequences only. Its versions omit some clonotypes, under half of them owing to an unresolved V gene in the studies checked, with the rest unexplained. V and J calls and clone size are those listed in that table; D and trimming were worked out from the DNA. Within this sample are about 4,400 clones, with just over 95% of them counted one time only. 0.95% to 1.5% of the sample goes to the ten largest clones.

On the study overall, not on this receptor specifically: Whether the T cell clones behind the repertoire changes were melanoma-specific or instead reflected general immune activation was something the study could not determine. Among sorted CD8+ subsets, TIE cells showed the highest similarity to cfDNA CDR3 sequences and the highest clonality, suggesting active turnover with convergence on dominant clones. The relatively small sample size was recognized as a factor that could limit how well the results generalize.

The germline V gene encodes CDR1 MNHEY and CDR2 SMNVEV (reference sequence). Including cysteine and phenylalanine, the CDR3 has 15 amino acids. Only the CDR3 portion is preserved as DNA: 45 bases, with reading frame beginning at the first base. Trimming accounts for 2 bases at V and 3 bases at J, while the number of junction bases matched to no gene is 2. Turning to this clone: Its antigen target is currently unknown. No base quality information exists; no much larger clone differs at one position.

This clonotype originated in a human donor with melanoma. The chain links TRBV27 with TRBJ2-1; the central 9 bases match TRBD1. The specimen was effector memory CD8+ T cells from blood, collected from a patient treated with checkpoint blockade. The encoded CDR3 is CASSLGDRVYNEQFF. The sequenced DNA: TGTGCCAGCAGTTTAGGGGACAGGGTCTACAATGAGCAGTTCTTC.